A single TCR beta chain is shown here with its context. Authors' processing steps: Reference gene primer amplification gave estimated nucleated cell counts. Here immunoSEQ multiplex PCR was the method, and the copy in TCRdb shows in-frame clones only, minus some. V and J calls and clone size follow that table, whereas D and trimming were derived from the DNA. The sample carries nearly 90,000 clones, more than 70% recorded once. The data were obtained in a study of blood T cell repertoires in COVID-19. Study-level information: The study drew acute and convalescent COVID-19 samples from the United States, Italy and Spain. Sources were T cells, B-cell-depleted T cells, or PBMCs; the material itself was cDNA or gDNA.

Germline assignment: CDR1 SGHNT and CDR2 YYREEE (reference sequence). This CDR3 contains 14 residues. J gave up 3 bases and V 7 bases, and 6 bases lay outside the gene matches. Sequencing was done on a sample of peripheral blood. The sequence was collected from a man in his sixties with acute or convalescent COVID-19. The genes are TRBV5-4 and TRBJ2-1; TRBD2 agrees at 8 bases. The CDR3 region is CASGPSGFYNEQFF. The CDR3 DNA reads TGTGCCAGCGGGCCTAGCGGGTTCTACAATGAGCAGTTCTTC. The complete variable domain, with remaining parts taken from reference TRBV5-4 and TRBJ2-1, reads ETGVTQSPTHLIKTRGQQVTLRCSSQSGHNTVSWYQQALGQGPQFIFQYYREEENGRGNFPPRFSGLQFPNYSSELNVNALELDDSALYLCASGPSGFYNEQFFGPGTRLTVL.